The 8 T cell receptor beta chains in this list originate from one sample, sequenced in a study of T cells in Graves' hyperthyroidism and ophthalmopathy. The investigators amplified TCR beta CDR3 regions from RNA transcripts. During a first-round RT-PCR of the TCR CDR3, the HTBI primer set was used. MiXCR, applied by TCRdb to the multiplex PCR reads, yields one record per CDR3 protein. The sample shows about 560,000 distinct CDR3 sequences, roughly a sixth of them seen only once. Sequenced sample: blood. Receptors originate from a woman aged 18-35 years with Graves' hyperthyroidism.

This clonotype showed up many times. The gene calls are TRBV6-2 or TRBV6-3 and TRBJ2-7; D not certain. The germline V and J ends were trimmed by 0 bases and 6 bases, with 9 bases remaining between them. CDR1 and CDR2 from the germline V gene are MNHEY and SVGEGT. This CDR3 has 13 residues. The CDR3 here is CASSYSGRLEQYF. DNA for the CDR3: TGTGCCAGCAGTTACTCTGGAAGGCTCGAGCAGTACTTC.

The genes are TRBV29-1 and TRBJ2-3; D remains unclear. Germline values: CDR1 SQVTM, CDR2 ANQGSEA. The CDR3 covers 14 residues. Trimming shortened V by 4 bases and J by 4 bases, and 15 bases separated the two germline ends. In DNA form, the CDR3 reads TGCAGCGTTGTTCCTCATCCCCCCCCAGATACGCAGTATTTT. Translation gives CSVVPHPPPDTQYF.

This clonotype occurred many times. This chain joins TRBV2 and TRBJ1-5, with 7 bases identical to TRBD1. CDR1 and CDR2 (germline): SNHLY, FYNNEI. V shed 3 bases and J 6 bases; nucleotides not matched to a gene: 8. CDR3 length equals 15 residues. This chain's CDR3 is CASSDSGGYGQPQHF. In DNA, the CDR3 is TGTGCCAGCAGTGATTCAGGGGGGTACGGTCAGCCCCAGCATTTT. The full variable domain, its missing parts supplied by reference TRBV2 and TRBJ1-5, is EPEVTQTPSHQVTQMGQEVILRCVPISNHLYFYWYRQILGQKVEFLVSFYNNEISEKSEIFDDQFSVERPDGSNFTLKIRSTKLEDSAMYFCASSDSGGYGQPQHFGDGTRLSIL.

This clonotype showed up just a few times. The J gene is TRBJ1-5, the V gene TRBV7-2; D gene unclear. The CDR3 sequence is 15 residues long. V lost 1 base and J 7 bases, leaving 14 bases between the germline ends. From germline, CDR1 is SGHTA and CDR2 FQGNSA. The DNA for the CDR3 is TGTGCCAGCAGCTTAGTGGAGGGAGGGAGCCAGCCCCAGCATTTT. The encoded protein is CASSLVEGGSQPQHF.

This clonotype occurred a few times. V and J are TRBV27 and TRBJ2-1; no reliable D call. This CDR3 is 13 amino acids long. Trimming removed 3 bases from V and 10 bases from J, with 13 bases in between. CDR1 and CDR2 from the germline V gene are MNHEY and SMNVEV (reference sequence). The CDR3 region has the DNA TGTGCCAGCAGTTTTAATAATGCCCCGGAGCAGTTCTTC. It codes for CASSFNNAPEQFF.

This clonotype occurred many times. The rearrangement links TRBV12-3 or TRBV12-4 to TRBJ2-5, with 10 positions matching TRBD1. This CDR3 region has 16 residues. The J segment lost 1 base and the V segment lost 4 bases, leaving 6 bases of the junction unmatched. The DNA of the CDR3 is TGTGCCAGCAGTTCACCGGGACAGGGGCCCCAAGAGACCCAGTACTTC. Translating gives CASSSPGQGPQETQYF.

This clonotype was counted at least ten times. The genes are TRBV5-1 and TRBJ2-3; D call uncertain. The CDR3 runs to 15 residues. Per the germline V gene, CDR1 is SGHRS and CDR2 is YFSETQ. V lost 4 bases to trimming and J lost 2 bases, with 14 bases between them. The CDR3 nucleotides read TGCGCCAGCAGCCCCCACTTACTTTCCACAGATACGCAGTATTTT. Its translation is CASSPHLLSTDTQYF.

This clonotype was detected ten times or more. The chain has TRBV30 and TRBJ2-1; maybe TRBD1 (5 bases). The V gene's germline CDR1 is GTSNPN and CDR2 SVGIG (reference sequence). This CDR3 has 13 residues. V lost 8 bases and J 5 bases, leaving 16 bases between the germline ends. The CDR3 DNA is TGTGCCGCGAAGGAAGGGGAACACAATGAGCAGTTCTTC. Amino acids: CAAKEGEHNEQFF.